Each of the 20 T cell receptor beta chains below was sequenced from the same sample in a study of CD8 T cells in Susac syndrome. cDNA came from around 0.54 to 1 ug RNA primed by random hexamers. TCRdb recomputed calls from the immunoSEQ multiplex PCR reads with MiXCR, one row per CDR3 protein. This sample has roughly 130,000 distinct CDR3 sequences; approximately 96% occur once, and the top ten carry less than 0.15%. The specimen was CD4+ T cells from PBMCs. All receptors come from a human donor with Susac syndrome.

The V and J genes are TRBV15 and TRBJ2-2; D unresolved. The CDR3 runs to 13 residues. The germline CDR1 and CDR2 sequences are LNHNV and YYDKDF (reference sequence). Trimming stripped 1 base from V and 7 bases from J, with 7 bases between. The CDR3 protein is CATSRGAGGELFF. DNA for the CDR3: TGTGCCACCAGCAGAGGGGCCGGCGGGGAGCTGTTTTTT.

The chain joins TRBV7-2 to TRBJ1-2, with D unclear. The CDR3 sequence is 14 residues long. Trimming shortened V by 1 base and J by 2 bases, and 8 bases separated the two germline ends. Germline assignment: CDR1 SGHTA and CDR2 FQGNSA. DNA of the CDR3: TGTGCCAGCAGCTTAGATGGATTGAACTATGGCTACACCTTC. Its translation is CASSLDGLNYGYTF.

The chain couples TRBV29-1 to TRBJ1-1; D is undetermined. Trimming took 1 base from V and 1 from J, leaving 4 bases between them. The CDR3 is made up of 12 amino acids. The germline CDR1 and CDR2 sequences are SQVTM and ANQGSEA. The CDR3 DNA is TGCAGCGTTGAAGGTGGGAACACTGAAGCTTTCTTT. This translates into CSVEGGNTEAFF.

V gene TRBV29-1 combines with J gene TRBJ2-5, with D perhaps given as TRBD1 or TRBD2 (6 bases each). The CDR3 sequence is 14 residues long. CDR1 is SQVTM, CDR2 ANQGSEA, per germline. V was cut by 8 bases and J by 1 base, with 17 bases left in between. The CDR3 nucleotides are TGCAGCTGTTCGGGGGCACTCCTCCAAGAGACCCAGTACTTC. It translates to CSCSGALLQETQYF.

The V gene is TRBV20-1, the J gene TRBJ2-4; 7 positions agree with TRBD2. This CDR3 is built from 13 residues. Germline loops: CDR1 DFQATT, CDR2 SNEGSKA (reference sequence). Trimming cost V 6 bases and J 8 bases; bases outside gene matches: 10. Here the CDR3 reads CSASGLRGDIQYF. CDR3 nucleotides: TGCAGTGCGTCGGGTTTACGGGGGGACATTCAGTACTTC.

This clonotype was recorded a few times. V usage is TRBV30 and J usage is TRBJ2-3; no clear D. This CDR3 contains 13 residues. Trimming pared 2 bases from V and 1 base from J, leaving 7 bases between. Germline V gene data show CDR1 as GTSNPN and CDR2 as SVGIG (reference sequence). CDR3 nucleotides: TGTGCCTGGAGTAAGACTGGCACAGATACGCAGTATTTT. It codes for CAWSKTGTDTQYF.

This CDR3 is CASSSYLLGNTIYF. The DNA for the CDR3 is TGTGCCAGCAGCTCGTATCTACTCGGAAACACCATATATTTT. V usage is TRBV7-2 and J usage is TRBJ1-3; unclear D gene. The V and J ends lost 4 bases and 4 bases respectively, with 11 bases between them. The CDR3 runs 14 residues. CDR1 is SGHTA and CDR2 is FQGNSA in the germline V gene.

This clonotype was seen once. The V call is TRBV2, the J call TRBJ2-1, with TRBD2 matching 8 bases. Trimming took 4 bases from V and 7 from J; bases not matched to a gene: 3. The germline V gene has CDR1 SNHLY and CDR2 FYNNEI. The CDR3 has 13 amino acids. The CDR3 nucleotides are TGTGCCAGCAGTGCGGGCGGGAGGAATGAGCAGTTCTTC. Translated, it gives CASSAGGRNEQFF.

CDR3 nucleotides: TGTGCCAGCAGTTATAAAGACATCGAGAGGGCCCAGCATTTT. It encodes CASSYKDIERAQHF. The J gene is TRBJ1-5, the V gene TRBV6-6; D call uncertain. The V gene lost 3 bases and the J gene lost 11 bases, with 17 bases spanning the gap. There are 14 residues in the CDR3. The V gene's germline CDR1 is MNHNY and CDR2 SVGAGI (reference sequence).

The V and J genes are TRBV5-6 and TRBJ1-5; maybe TRBD1 (6 bases). Germline loops: CDR1 SGHDT, CDR2 YYEEEE. V lost 2 bases to trimming and J lost 7 bases, with 10 bases between them. CDR3 length: 13 amino acids. The CDR3, as DNA: TGTGCCAGCAGCTTAATGGGACAACAGCCCCAGCATTTT. As protein: CASSLMGQQPQHF.

J is TRBJ2-2 and V is TRBV5-1; 7 positions agree with TRBD2. The CDR3 extends over 16 amino acids. V lost 7 bases, J lost 4 bases, and 13 bases stayed unmatched. Germline V gene lookup returns CDR1 SGHRS and CDR2 YFSETQ. In DNA, the CDR3 is TGCGCCAGCTCGATGGGGCGGGAGCCCCCCACCGGGGAGCTGTTTTTT. Its translation is CASSMGREPPTGELFF. Drawing the rest from reference TRBV5-1 and TRBJ2-2, the complete variable domain is KAGVTQTPRYLIKTRGQQVTLSCSPISGHRSVSWYQQTPGQGLQFLFEYFSETQRNKGNFPGRFSGRQFSNSRSEMNVSTLELGDSALYLCASSMGREPPTGELFFGEGSRLTVL.

This rearrangement joins TRBV29-1 to TRBJ1-2; 8 bases map to TRBD1. The CDR3 has 14 residues. Trimming at V came to 2 bases and at J to 6 bases, leaving 8 bases not matched to a gene. The V gene's germline CDR1 is SQVTM and CDR2 ANQGSEA. CDR3 protein: CSVESRQGHNGYTF. The CDR3 DNA follows: TGCAGCGTTGAATCGAGACAGGGGCATAATGGCTACACCTTC.

The chain recombines TRBV3-1 with TRBJ2-5, with TRBD2 matching over 8 bases. V was pared by 1 base and J by 0 bases, with 7 bases of the junction left unmatched. This CDR3 has 17 residues. The V gene's germline CDR1 is LGHDT and CDR2 YNNKEL (reference sequence). DNA of the CDR3: TGTGCCAGCAGCCAAGGTCGTACTAGCGGAGACCAAGAGACCCAGTACTTC. This sequence encodes CASSQGRTSGDQETQYF.

This chain links TRBV2 with TRBJ2-7, with D tentatively TRBD2 (6 bases). The germline CDR1 and CDR2 sequences are SNHLY and FYNNEI. The CDR3 has 14 amino acids. V lost 7 bases and J 0 bases, leaving 13 bases between the germline ends. DNA of the CDR3: TGTGCCAGCAATTCTGACGGGAGCTCCTACGAGCAGTACTTC. As protein: CASNSDGSSYEQYF. Full variable domain (remainder filled in from reference TRBV2 and TRBJ2-7): EPEVTQTPSHQVTQMGQEVILRCVPISNHLYFYWYRQILGQKVEFLVSFYNNEISEKSEIFDDQFSVERPDGSNFTLKIRSTKLEDSAMYFCASNSDGSSYEQYFGPGTRLTVT.

This chain links TRBV3-1 with TRBJ1-1, with TRBD1 matching 9 bases. The V gene end was trimmed by 6 bases and the J gene end by 3 bases; junction bases not matched to a gene: 11. The length of the CDR3 is 16 residues. The germline V gene encodes CDR1 LGHDT and CDR2 YNNKEL (reference sequence). The CDR3 protein is CASRDRGSNKYTEAFF. For the CDR3, the DNA is TGTGCCAGCAGAGACAGGGGGTCCAATAAGTACACTGAAGCTTTCTTT.

This sequence joins TRBV3-1 and TRBJ2-1, with 8 bases aligning to TRBD2. The germline gives CDR1 LGHDT, CDR2 YNNKEL (reference sequence). The trim removed 0 bases at V and 3 bases at J, leaving 7 bases unmatched. This CDR3 is 17 amino acids long. Here the CDR3 reads CASSQDPREAHYNEQFF. As DNA, the CDR3 is TGTGCCAGCAGCCAAGATCCGCGGGAGGCACACTACAATGAGCAGTTCTTC.

This sequence joins TRBV27 and TRBJ2-7; 11 nucleotides line up with TRBD2. The J segment lost 4 bases and the V segment lost 5 bases, leaving 10 bases of the junction unmatched. The CDR3 covers 16 residues. The germline V gene encodes CDR1 MNHEY and CDR2 SMNVEV (reference sequence). The CDR3: CASSISTSGIPYEQYF. The CDR3 DNA reads as TGTGCCAGCAGTATCTCGACTAGCGGGATCCCTTACGAGCAGTACTTC.

The CDR3 DNA follows: TGCGCCAGCAGCTTGGTGCCCGGGACTAGCGGGAGAATGGGCACAGATACGCAGTATTTT. Translated, it gives CASSLVPGTSGRMGTDTQYF. The rearrangement joins TRBV5-1 to TRBJ2-3; 14 bases match TRBD2. Germline V CDR1 and CDR2: SGHRS, YFSETQ. V lost 0 bases to trimming and J lost 1 base; unmatched junction nucleotides: 10. CDR3 length: 20 amino acids.

The chain combines TRBV9 with TRBJ1-2; D is unclear. This CDR3 is 15 amino acids long. Germline loops: CDR1 SGDLS, CDR2 YYNGEE. The V gene lost 4 bases and the J gene lost 6 bases, with 19 bases spanning the gap. The chain's CDR3 is CASSLPGQEWDGYTF. The DNA of the CDR3 is TGTGCCAGCAGCCTCCCCGGGCAGGAATGGGATGGCTACACCTTC.

The V and J genes are TRBV12-3 or TRBV12-4 and TRBJ2-7, with no clear D. V was shortened by 5 bases and J by 7 bases, with 9 bases between the two germline ends. The CDR3 loop spans 11 amino acids. The chain's CDR3 is CASSNAWEQYF. The CDR3 DNA reads TGTGCCAGCAGTAACGCCTGGGAGCAGTACTTC.